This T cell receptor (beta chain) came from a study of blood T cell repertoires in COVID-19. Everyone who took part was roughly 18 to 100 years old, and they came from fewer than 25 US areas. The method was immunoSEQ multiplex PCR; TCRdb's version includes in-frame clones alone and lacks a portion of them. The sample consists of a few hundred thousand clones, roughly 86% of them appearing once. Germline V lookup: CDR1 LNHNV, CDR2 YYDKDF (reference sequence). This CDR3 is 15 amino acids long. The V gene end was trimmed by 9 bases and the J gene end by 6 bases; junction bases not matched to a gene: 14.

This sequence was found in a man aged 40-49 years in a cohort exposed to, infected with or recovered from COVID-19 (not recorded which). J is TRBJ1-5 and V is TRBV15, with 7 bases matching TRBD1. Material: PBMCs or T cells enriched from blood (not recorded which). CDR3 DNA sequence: TGTGCCACTCAGCGGGGGGACAGTTTAGCTCAGCCCCAGCATTTT. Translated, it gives CATQRGDSLAQPQHF.